This T cell receptor beta chain stems from a study of CD8+ T cells in alopecia areata. Points from the study as a whole: Across lesional scalp, and particularly alopecia totalis/universalis, clonality surpassed that of normal scalp. Scalp and blood retained many expanded lesional clones during tofacitinib.

Per the germline V gene, CDR1 is MGHRA and CDR2 is YSYEKL. Between the trimmed V and J ends, which lost 4 bases and 10 bases, there was a span of 8 bases. This CDR3 region has 11 residues. RNA, once extracted, was reverse transcribed into cDNA for use as the sequencing template. Repertoires were generated with immunoSEQ multiplex PCR, while TCRdb's copy carries only in-frame clones and drops some. This table holds 150,000 to 200,000 clones, about three fifths found once. The treatment is: oral pan-JAK inhibitor, 5-10 mg twice daily. Separation by sorting yielded CD4+ and CD8+ T cells from PBMCs. Details on this clone: The antigen is undetermined.

The sequencing here drew on CD4+ T cells sorted from blood, taken between weeks 49 and 50, from a patient treated with tofacitinib. The gene calls are TRBV4-1 and TRBJ2-1; tentative D call: TRBD2 (6 bases). The clonotype was recovered from a human donor with alopecia areata. CDR3 protein: CASSLGLEQFF. DNA for the CDR3: TGCGCCAGCAGCCTCGGACTAGAGCAGTTCTTC.